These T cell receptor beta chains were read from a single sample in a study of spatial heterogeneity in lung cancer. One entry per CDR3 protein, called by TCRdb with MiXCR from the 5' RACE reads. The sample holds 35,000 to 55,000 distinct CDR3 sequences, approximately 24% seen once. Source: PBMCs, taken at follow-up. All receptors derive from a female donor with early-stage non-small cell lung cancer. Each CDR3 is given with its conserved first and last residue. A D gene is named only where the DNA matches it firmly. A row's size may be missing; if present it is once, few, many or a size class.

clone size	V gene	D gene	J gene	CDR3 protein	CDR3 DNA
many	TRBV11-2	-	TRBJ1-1	CASSLYGLTEAFF	TGTGCCAGCAGCTTATACGGGCTCACTGAAGCTTTCTTT
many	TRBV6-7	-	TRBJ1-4	CASSLPGCEKLFF	TGTGCCAGCAGTTTGCCAGGGTGTGAAAAACTGTTTTTT
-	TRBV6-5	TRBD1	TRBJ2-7	CASSLRDSSYEQYF	TGTGCCAGCAGCCTCCGGGACAGTTCCTACGAGCAGTACTTC
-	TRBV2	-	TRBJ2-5	CASTADLGETQYF	TGTGCCAGCACAGCGGATTTAGGGGAGACCCAGTACTTC
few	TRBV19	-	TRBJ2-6	CASRPPRSSGANVLTF	TGTGCCAGTAGACCTCCCAGGTCCTCTGGGGCCAACGTCCTGACTTTC
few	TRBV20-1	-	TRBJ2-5	CSARPGGRETQYF	TGCAGTGCTAGGCCCGGGGGCCGGGAGACCCAGTACTTC
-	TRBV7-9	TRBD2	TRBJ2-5	CASRGTSGRSETQYF	TGTGCCAGCAGGGGGACTAGCGGGAGATCTGAGACCCAGTACTTC
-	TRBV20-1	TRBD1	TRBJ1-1	CSPRLTGGFTEAFF	TGCAGTCCTAGACTTACAGGGGGTTTTACTGAAGCTTTCTTT
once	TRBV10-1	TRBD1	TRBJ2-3	CASSDRDRGVDTQYF	TGCGCCAGCAGTGACCGGGACAGGGGTGTCGATACGCAGTATTTT
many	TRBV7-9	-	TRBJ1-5	CASSLSVGDQPQHF	TGTGCCAGCAGCTTGTCCGTCGGGGATCAGCCCCAGCATTTT
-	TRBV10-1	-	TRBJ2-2	CASSDRDTGELFF	TGCGCCAGCAGTGACAGGGACACCGGGGAGCTGTTTTTT
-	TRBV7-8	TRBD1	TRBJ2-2	CASSPGTAMNTGELFF	TGTGCCAGCAGCCCGGGGACAGCGATGAACACCGGGGAGCTGTTTTTT
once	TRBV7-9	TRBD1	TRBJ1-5	CASSLGTGSHSNQPQHF	TGTGCCAGCAGCTTAGGGACAGGCAGCCATAGCAATCAGCCCCAGCATTTT
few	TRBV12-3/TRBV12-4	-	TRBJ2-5	CASSLRSGQETQYF	TGTGCCAGCAGTTTAAGGAGCGGTCAAGAGACCCAGTACTTC
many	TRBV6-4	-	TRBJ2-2	CASSVNGNTGELFF	TGTGCCAGCAGTGTGAACGGGAACACCGGGGAGCTGTTTTTT
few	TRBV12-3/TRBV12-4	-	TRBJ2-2	CASSFGRDLPGELFF	TGTGCCAGCAGTTTTGGCAGAGATTTACCCGGGGAGCTGTTTTTT
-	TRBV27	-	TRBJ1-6	CASSLTVKRPLHF	TGTGCCAGCAGTTTAACAGTGAAACGACCCCTCCACTTT
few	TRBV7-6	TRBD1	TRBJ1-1	CASSLAPRTGVRRTEAFF	TGTGCCAGCAGCTTAGCCCCTAGGACAGGGGTGAGGAGGACTGAAGCTTTCTTT
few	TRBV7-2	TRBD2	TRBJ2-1	CASKTTSGGHNEQFF	TGTGCCAGCAAAACGACTAGCGGGGGCCACAATGAGCAGTTCTTC
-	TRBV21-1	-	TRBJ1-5	CASRPQMGGRQPQHF	TGTGCCAGCCGTCCTCAAATGGGGGGCCGTCAGCCCCAGCATTTT
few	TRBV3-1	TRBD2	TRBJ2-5	CASSQLQRGEQETQYF	TGTGCCAGCAGCCAATTACAGCGGGGGGAGCAAGAGACCCAGTACTTC
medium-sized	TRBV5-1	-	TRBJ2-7	CASSSGTGGTYEQYF	TGCGCCAGCAGCTCGGGGACGGGCGGAACCTACGAGCAGTACTTC
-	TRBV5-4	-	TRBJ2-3	CASILADTQYF	TGTGCCAGCATATTGGCAGATACGCAGTATTTT
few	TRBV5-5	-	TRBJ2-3	CASSFSWDSTDTQYF	TGTGCCAGCAGCTTTTCCTGGGACAGCACAGATACGCAGTATTTT
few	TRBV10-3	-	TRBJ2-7	CAISGQVLSSYEQYF	TGTGCCATCAGTGGACAGGTCCTAAGCTCCTACGAGCAGTACTTC
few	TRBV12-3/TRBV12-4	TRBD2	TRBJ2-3	CASTPGLAGVSTDTQYF	TGTGCCAGCACACCGGGACTAGCGGGAGTCAGCACAGATACGCAGTATTTT
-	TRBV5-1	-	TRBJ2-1	CASSLAYQFF	TGCGCCAGCAGCTTAGCTTACCAGTTCTTC
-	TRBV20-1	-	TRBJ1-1	CSAREIRDTEAFF	TGCAGTGCTAGAGAGATCCGGGACACTGAAGCTTTCTTT
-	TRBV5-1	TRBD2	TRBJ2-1	CASSLPAGHYNEQFF	TGCGCCAGCAGCTTGCCAGCGGGGCACTACAATGAGCAGTTCTTC
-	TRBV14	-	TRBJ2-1	CASSPTRYNEQFF	TGTGCCAGCAGCCCGACTAGATACAATGAGCAGTTCTTC
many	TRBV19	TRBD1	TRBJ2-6	CASSGQGFSSGANVLTF	TGTGCCAGTAGCGGACAGGGGTTCAGCTCTGGGGCCAACGTCCTGACTTTC
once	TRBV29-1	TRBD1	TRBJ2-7	CSVDTGVNSYEQYF	TGCAGCGTTGATACAGGGGTGAATTCCTACGAGCAGTACTTC
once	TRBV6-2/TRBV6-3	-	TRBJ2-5	CALGRSTSGRTQYF	TGTGCCCTGGGACGTTCGACTTCAGGGCGAACCCAGTACTTC
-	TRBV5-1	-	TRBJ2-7	CASSLEGYGDEQYF	TGCGCCAGCAGCTTGGAAGGTTACGGGGACGAGCAGTACTTC
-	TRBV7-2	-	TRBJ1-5	CASSLSFRNQPQHF	TGTGCCAGCAGCTTAAGTTTCAGAAATCAGCCCCAGCATTTT
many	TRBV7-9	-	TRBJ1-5	CASSPLSGQPQHF	TGTGCCAGCAGCCCTCTATCTGGGCAGCCCCAGCATTTT
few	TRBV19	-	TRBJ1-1	CASKGQGGNTEAFF	TGTGCCAGTAAGGGGCAGGGAGGCAACACTGAAGCTTTCTTT
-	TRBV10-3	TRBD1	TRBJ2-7	CAISGKDRVYEQYF	TGTGCCATCAGTGGAAAGGACAGGGTTTACGAGCAGTACTTC
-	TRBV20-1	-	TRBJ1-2	CSAPLLRGDYGYTF	TGCAGTGCTCCCCTACTACGGGGGGACTATGGCTACACCTTC
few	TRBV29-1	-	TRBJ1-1	CSVGSLGIGAFF	TGCAGCGTTGGATCTTTGGGGATTGGCGCTTTCTTT
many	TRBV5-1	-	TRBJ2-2	CASSLVLNTGELFF	TGCGCCAGCAGCTTGGTACTGAACACCGGGGAGCTGTTTTTT
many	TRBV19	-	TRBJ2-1	CASSIQASLGHEQFF	TGTGCCAGTAGTATCCAGGCATCCTTGGGGCATGAGCAGTTCTTC
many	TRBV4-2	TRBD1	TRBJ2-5	CASSGDRGETQYF	TGTGCCAGCAGCGGGGACAGGGGGGAGACCCAGTACTTC
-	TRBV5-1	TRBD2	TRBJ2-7	CASSREGQSYEQYF	TGCGCCAGCAGCAGGGAGGGCCAGTCCTACGAGCAGTACTTC
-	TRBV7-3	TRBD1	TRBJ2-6	CASTTGVQPNGANVLTF	TGTGCCAGCACAACAGGGGTTCAACCGAATGGCGCCAACGTCCTGACTTTC
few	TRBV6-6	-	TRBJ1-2	CATSEGNYGYTF	TGTGCCACCAGCGAGGGGAACTATGGCTACACCTTC
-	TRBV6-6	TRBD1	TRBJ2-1	CASSTTGTGSYNEQFF	TGTGCCAGCAGTACAACCGGGACAGGCTCCTACAATGAGCAGTTCTTC
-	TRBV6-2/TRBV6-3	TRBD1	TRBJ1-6	CASSPSGQGASPLHF	TGTGCCAGCAGTCCTTCGGGGCAGGGGGCTTCACCCCTCCACTTT
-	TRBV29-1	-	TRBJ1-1	CSVEGDGRGTEAFF	TGCAGCGTTGAAGGGGACGGGAGGGGCACTGAAGCTTTCTTT
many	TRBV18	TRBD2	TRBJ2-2	CASSPPGLAGTGELFF	TGTGCCAGCTCACCGCCGGGACTAGCGGGAACCGGGGAGCTGTTTTTT
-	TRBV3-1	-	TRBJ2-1	CASRGRESLNEQFF	TGTGCCAGCCGGGGACGGGAGAGTCTCAATGAGCAGTTCTTC
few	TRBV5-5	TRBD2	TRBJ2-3	CASSSTRTSGWDTQYF	TGTGCCAGCAGCTCCACACGGACTAGCGGGTGGGATACGCAGTATTTT
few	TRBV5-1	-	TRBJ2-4	CASSLSSPGRINIQYF	TGCGCCAGCAGCTTGTCAAGTCCGGGACGGATAAACATTCAGTACTTC
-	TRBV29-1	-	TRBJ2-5	CSVDGTGETQYF	TGCAGCGTTGATGGTACAGGAGAGACCCAGTACTTC
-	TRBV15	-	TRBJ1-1	CATSRDLQGRTEAFF	TGTGCCACCAGCAGAGATTTACAGGGAAGGACTGAAGCTTTCTTT
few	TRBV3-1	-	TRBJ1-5	CASSQQGRGNQPQHF	TGTGCCAGCAGCCAACAGGGGAGGGGCAATCAGCCCCAGCATTTT
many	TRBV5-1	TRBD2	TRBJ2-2	CASSLGTSGSGELFF	TGCGCCAGCAGCTTGGGGACTAGCGGGTCCGGGGAGCTGTTTTTT